This T cell receptor (beta chain) was identified in a study of T cells in Graves' hyperthyroidism and ophthalmopathy. Researchers took RNA transcripts and amplified the TCR beta CDR3 regions from them. HTBI primers were the set used in a first-round RT-PCR of the TCR CDR3. MiXCR, run by TCRdb on the multiplex PCR reads, gives a single entry per CDR3 protein. The sample holds about 690,000 distinct CDR3 sequences, 15% to 20% seen once. This clonotype was detected only a few times. The sequence was collected from a man aged 50 or older with Graves' hyperthyroidism. The sample taken for sequencing was blood.

CDR3 residues: CATSARETGRNTGELFF. DNA for the CDR3: TGTGCCACCAGCGCACGGGAGACGGGGAGAAACACCGGGGAGCTGTTTTTT. The gene calls are TRBV15 and TRBJ2-2; weak D call: TRBD2 (6 bases). CDR1 and CDR2 (germline): LNHNV, YYDKDF (reference sequence). Trimming removed 5 bases at V and 2 bases at J, with 18 bases between. The CDR3 totals 17 residues.